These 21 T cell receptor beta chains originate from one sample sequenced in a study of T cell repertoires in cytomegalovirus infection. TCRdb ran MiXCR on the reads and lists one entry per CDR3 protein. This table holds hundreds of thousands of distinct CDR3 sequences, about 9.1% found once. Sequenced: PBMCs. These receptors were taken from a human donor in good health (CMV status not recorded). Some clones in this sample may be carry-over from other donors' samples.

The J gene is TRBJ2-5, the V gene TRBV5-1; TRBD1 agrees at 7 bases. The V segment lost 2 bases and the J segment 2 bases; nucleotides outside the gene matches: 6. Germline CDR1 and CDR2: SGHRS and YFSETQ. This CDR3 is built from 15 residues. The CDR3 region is CASSLEDRDQETQYF. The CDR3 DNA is TGCGCCAGCAGCTTAGAAGACAGGGATCAAGAGACCCAGTACTTC.

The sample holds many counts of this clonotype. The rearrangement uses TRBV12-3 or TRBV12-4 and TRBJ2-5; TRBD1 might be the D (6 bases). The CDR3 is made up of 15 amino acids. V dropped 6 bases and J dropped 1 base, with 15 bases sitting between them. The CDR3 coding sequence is TGTGCCAGCAGCACCTGGACAGCGCCCCAAGAGACCCAGTACTTC. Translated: CASSTWTAPQETQYF.

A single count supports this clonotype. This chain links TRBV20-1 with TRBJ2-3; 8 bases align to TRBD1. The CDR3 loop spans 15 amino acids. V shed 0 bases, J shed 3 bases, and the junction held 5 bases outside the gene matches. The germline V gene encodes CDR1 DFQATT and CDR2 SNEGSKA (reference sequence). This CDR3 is CSARDPGGPTDTQYF. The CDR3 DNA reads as TGCAGTGCTAGAGACCCAGGGGGCCCTACAGATACGCAGTATTTT.

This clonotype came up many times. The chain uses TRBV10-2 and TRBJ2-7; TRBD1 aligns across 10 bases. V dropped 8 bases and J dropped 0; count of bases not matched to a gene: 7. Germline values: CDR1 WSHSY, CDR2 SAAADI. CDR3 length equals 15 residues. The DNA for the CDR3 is TGCGCCAGCGCCCGGGACAGGGGCCACTCCTACGAGCAGTACTTC. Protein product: CASARDRGHSYEQYF.

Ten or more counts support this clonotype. The CDR3: CASSSGSGRNSPLHF. CDR3 coding DNA: TGTGCCAGCAGCTCTGGGTCGGGACGGAATTCACCCCTCCACTTT. This chain connects TRBV7-9 to TRBJ1-6, with D maybe TRBD1 (5 bases). CDR1 is SEHNR, CDR2 FQNEAQ, per germline (reference sequence). The CDR3 length is 15 residues. The ends were cut back, 4 bases at V and 7 bases at J, with 14 bases in the middle.

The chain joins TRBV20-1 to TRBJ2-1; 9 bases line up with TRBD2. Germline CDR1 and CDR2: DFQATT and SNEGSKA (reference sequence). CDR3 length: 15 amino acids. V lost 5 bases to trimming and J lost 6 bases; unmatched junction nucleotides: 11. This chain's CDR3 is CSAPASLRGGNEQFF. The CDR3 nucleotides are TGCAGTGCTCCTGCCTCATTGCGGGGGGGCAATGAGCAGTTCTTC.

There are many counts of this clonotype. The CDR3 nucleotides read TGCAGTGCGGTCAGGGGCCCTAGCAATCAGCCCCAGCATTTT. Translation gives CSAVRGPSNQPQHF. The chain combines TRBV20-1 with TRBJ1-5, with D possibly matching TRBD1 (6 bases). CDR3 length: 14 residues. V lost 6 bases to trimming and J lost 0 bases, with 12 bases between them. Germline loops: CDR1 DFQATT, CDR2 SNEGSKA (reference sequence).

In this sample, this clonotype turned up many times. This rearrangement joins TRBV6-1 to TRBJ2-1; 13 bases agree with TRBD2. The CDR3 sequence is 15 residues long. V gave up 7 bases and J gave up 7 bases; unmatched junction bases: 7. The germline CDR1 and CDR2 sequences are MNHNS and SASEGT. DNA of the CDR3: TGTGCCAGCAATTACGGACTAGCGGGGGATAATGAGCAGTTCTTC. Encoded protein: CASNYGLAGDNEQFF.

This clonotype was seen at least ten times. The CDR3 bases are TGTGCCAGCAGACACGGACTAGCGGCCAGCACAGATACGCAGTATTTT. Translation: CASRHGLAASTDTQYF. The chain employs TRBV12-3 or TRBV12-4 and TRBJ2-3; 10 bases agree with TRBD2. The V segment lost 6 bases and the J segment 0 bases; nucleotides outside the gene matches: 6. This CDR3 contains 16 residues.

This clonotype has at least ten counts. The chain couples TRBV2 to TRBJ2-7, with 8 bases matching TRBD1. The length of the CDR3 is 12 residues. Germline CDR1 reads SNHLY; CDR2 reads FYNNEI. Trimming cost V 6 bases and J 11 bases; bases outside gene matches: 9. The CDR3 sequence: CASRRGQDREYV. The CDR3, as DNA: TGTGCCAGCAGGAGGGGGCAGGACAGGGAGTACGTC.

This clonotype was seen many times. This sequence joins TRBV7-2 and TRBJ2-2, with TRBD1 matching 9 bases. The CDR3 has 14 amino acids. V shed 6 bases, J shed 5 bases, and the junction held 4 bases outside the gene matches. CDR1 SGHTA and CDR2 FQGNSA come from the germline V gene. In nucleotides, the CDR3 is TGTGCCAGCAGACGTGGACAGGGGACCGGGGAGCTGTTTTTT. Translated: CASRRGQGTGELFF.

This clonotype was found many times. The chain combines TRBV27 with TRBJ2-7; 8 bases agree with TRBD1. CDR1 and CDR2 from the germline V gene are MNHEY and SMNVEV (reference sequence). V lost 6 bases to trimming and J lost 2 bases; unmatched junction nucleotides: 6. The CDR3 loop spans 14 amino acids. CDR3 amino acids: CASRADRGAYEQYV. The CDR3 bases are TGTGCCAGCAGAGCTGACAGGGGAGCCTACGAGCAGTACGTC.

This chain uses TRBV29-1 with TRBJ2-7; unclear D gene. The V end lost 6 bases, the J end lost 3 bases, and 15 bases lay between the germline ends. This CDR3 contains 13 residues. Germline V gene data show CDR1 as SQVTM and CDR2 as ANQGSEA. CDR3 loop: CSVKDLFVYEQYF. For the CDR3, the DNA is TGCAGCGTCAAGGACCTGTTCGTCTACGAGCAGTACTTC.

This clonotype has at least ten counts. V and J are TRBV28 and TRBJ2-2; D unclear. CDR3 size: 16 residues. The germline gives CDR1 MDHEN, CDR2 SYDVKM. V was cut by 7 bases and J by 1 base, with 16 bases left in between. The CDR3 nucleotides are TGTGCCAGCACCTTAATGAAGGGCCTGAACACCGGGGAGCTGTTTTTT. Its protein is CASTLMKGLNTGELFF.

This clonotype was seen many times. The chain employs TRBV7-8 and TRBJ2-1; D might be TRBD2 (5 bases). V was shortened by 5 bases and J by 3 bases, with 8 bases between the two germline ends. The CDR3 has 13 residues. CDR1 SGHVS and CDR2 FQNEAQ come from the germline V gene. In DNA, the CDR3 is TGTGCCAGCAGCCGGGGAGACTACAATGAGCAGTTCTTC. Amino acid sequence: CASSRGDYNEQFF.

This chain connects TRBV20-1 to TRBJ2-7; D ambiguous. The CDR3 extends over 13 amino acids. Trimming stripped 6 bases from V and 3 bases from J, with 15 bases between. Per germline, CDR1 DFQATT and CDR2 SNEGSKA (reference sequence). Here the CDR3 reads CSARTYDFYEQYV. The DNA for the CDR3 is TGCAGTGCCCGGACGTATGACTTCTACGAGCAGTACGTC.

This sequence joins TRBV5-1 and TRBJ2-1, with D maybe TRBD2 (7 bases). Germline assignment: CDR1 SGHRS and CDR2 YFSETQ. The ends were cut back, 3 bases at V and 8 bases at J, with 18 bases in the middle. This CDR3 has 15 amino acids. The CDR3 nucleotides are TGCGCCAGCAGCTCCGGACAGTTGGGGGGGGATGAGCAGTTCTTC. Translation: CASSSGQLGGDEQFF.

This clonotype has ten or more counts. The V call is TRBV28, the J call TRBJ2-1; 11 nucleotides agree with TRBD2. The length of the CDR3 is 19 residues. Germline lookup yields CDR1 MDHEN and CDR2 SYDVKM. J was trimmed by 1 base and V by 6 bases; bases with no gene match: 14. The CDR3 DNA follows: TGTGCCAGCAGCACGGTCGGACTAGCGGGTGGAAAGTCCTACAATGAGCAGTTCTTC. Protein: CASSTVGLAGGKSYNEQFF.

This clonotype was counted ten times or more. The CDR3 nucleotides read TGCAGTGCTAGAGACAGGGGGCCTGGCTACACCTTC. Protein sequence: CSARDRGPGYTF. The genes are TRBV20-1 and TRBJ1-2, with 8 bases fitting TRBD1. The trim removed 0 bases at V and 7 bases at J, leaving 1 base unmatched. The CDR3 extends over 12 amino acids. Germline-derived CDR1 and CDR2 are DFQATT and SNEGSKA (reference sequence).

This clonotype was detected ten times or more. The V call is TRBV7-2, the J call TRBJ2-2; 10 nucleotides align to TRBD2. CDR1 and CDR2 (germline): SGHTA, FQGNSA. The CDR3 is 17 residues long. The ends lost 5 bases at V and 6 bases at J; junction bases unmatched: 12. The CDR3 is CASSPAPQRGGPGELFF. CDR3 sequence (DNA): TGTGCCAGCAGCCCCGCCCCTCAGCGGGGGGGCCCCGGGGAGCTGTTTTTT. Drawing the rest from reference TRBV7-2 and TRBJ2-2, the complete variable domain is GAGVSQSPSNKVTEKGKDVELRCDPISGHTALYWYRQSLGQGLEFLIYFQGNSAPDKSGLPSDRFSAERTGGSVSTLTIQRTQQEDSAVYLCASSPAPQRGGPGELFFGEGSRLTVL.

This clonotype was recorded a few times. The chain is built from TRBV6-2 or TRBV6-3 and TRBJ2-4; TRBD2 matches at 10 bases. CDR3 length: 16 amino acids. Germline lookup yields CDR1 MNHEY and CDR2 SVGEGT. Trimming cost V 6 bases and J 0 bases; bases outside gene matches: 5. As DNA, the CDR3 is TGTGCCAGCAGAGACCTAGCGGGGGTAGCCAAAAACATTCAGTACTTC. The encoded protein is CASRDLAGVAKNIQYF.